This TCR beta chain was obtained from a study of naive and memory T cell subsets. General study findings and limits: A clonotype means one alpha or beta sequence, not an alpha/beta pair. Over 90% of naive TCR sequences appeared only once after error correction, unlike memory subsets.

Regarding this clonotype: Antigen: not known.

An equimolar mix of two oligonucleotides served as the beta constant-region primer for TRBC1 and TRBC2. Ligation attached a single-stranded oligonucleotide with a 12-nucleotide UMI and the SP2 primer to the cDNA 3' end. Four rounds of PCR amplified the ligated cDNA using nested alpha and beta constant-region primers plus SP2. TCRdb reprocessed the UMI-ligation and nested PCR reads via MiXCR and lists one record per CDR3 protein. The sample yields tens of thousands of distinct CDR3 sequences, around 12% seen once. The V end lost 0 bases, the J end lost 7 bases, and 7 bases lay between the germline ends. This CDR3 contains 13 residues. Germline assignment: CDR1 LGHNA and CDR2 YNFKEQ.

The genes are TRBV4-2 and TRBJ1-5; D not resolved. Sample: central memory CD4+ T cells from blood. The TCR was taken from a human donor in good health. The DNA for the CDR3 is TGTGCCAGCAGCCAAGACTCCGAGCAGCCCCAGCATTTT. Translated, it gives CASSQDSEQPQHF.